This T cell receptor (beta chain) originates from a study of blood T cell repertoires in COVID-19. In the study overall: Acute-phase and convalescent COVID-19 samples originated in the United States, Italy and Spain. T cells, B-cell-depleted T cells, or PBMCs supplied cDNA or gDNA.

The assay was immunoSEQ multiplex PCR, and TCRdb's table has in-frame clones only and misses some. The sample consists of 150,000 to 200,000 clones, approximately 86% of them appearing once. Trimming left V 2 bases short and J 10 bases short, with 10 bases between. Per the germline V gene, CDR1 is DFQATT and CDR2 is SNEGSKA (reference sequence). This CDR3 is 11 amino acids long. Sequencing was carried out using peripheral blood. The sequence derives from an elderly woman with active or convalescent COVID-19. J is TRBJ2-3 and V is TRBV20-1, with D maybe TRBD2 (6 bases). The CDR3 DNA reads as TGCAGTGCTAGAATGCGGGAATCGCAGTATTTT. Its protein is CSARMRESQYF.